A single sample gave rise to the 23 T cell receptor beta chains below, sequenced in a study of T cell responses to AZD1222 COVID-19 vaccine (dated by TCRdb to the early 2020s). Libraries came from the immunoSEQ multiplex PCR assay. Held by TCRdb, this immuneACCESS table contains in-frame sequences only and omits some clones. Under half of the omission traces to an unresolved V gene where checked; the cause of the rest is unknown. Recorded for this sample are about 78,000 clones; around four fifths of them occurred a single time. The ten top clones hold 2.9% of the sample. The sample's time point label, in plain terms: baseline before first vaccination. Sequences were derived from peripheral blood, sampled on day 0 of AZD1222 vaccination. These receptors came from an adult in good health.

CDR3 sequence: CASSPTGEDQPQHF. For the CDR3, the DNA is TGCGCCAGCAGCCCAACAGGGGAAGATCAGCCCCAGCATTTT. V usage is TRBV5-1 and J usage is TRBJ1-5; TRBD1 aligns across 7 bases. This CDR3 is 14 amino acids long. Per the germline V gene, CDR1 is SGHRS and CDR2 is YFSETQ. V was pared by 4 bases and J by 5 bases, with 6 bases of the junction left unmatched.

Here the CDR3 reads CATLRDPGNYGYTF. In DNA form, the CDR3 reads TGTGCCACCCTCCGGGACCCGGGGAACTATGGCTACACCTTC. The rearrangement joins TRBV28 to TRBJ1-2; possible D gene TRBD1, 5 bases. Per germline, CDR1 MDHEN and CDR2 SYDVKM. V was trimmed by 10 bases and J by 2 bases, leaving 17 bases between them. This CDR3 region has 14 residues.

The J gene is TRBJ2-1, the V gene TRBV7-9; D might be TRBD2 (7 bases). The V end lost 3 bases, the J end lost 0 bases, and 12 bases lay between the germline ends. The CDR3 consists of 16 residues. Germline V lookup: CDR1 SEHNR, CDR2 FQNEAQ (reference sequence). The CDR3 loop reads CASSFRGASSYNEQFF. CDR3 in DNA: TGTGCCAGCAGCTTCCGGGGGGCGAGCTCCTACAATGAGCAGTTCTTC.

This rearrangement joins TRBV4-3 to TRBJ1-2; D gene unclear. Germline CDR1 LGHNA, CDR2 YSLEER. CDR3 length equals 16 residues. V shed 0 bases and J shed 5 bases, with 16 bases lying between them. In DNA form, the CDR3 reads TGCGCCAGCAGCCAAGATTTGGCAGGAGACCTTTATGGCTACACCTTC. Its protein is CASSQDLAGDLYGYTF.

This clone has just a few counts. The gene calls are TRBV6-5 and TRBJ1-4; weak D call: TRBD1 (6 bases). The CDR3 is 15 residues long. With 0 bases removed from V and 8 bases from J, the gap between germline ends came to 13 bases. Germline values: CDR1 MNHEY, CDR2 SVGAGI. In DNA, the CDR3 is TGTGCCAGCAGTTACTCCAGGGGTAGACGGGAAAAACTGTTTTTT. This translates into CASSYSRGRREKLFF.

The table lists this clone with a few counts. The chain combines TRBV19 with TRBJ1-1, with a tentative D call TRBD1 (5 bases). The CDR3 is 14 residues long. Per germline, CDR1 LNHDA and CDR2 SQIVND (reference sequence). V was trimmed by 3 bases and J by 3 bases, leaving 11 bases between them. The CDR3 region is CASSIDSYYTEAFF. In DNA form, the CDR3 reads TGTGCCAGTAGTATCGACAGCTACTACACTGAAGCTTTCTTT.

The genes are TRBV5-6 and TRBJ1-3; 10 nucleotides align to TRBD1. Trimming cost V 3 bases and J 0 bases; bases outside gene matches: 6. CDR1 and CDR2 from the germline V gene are SGHDT and YYEEEE. This CDR3 has 17 amino acids. The CDR3 DNA reads TGTGCCAGCAGCTCGCCCGGGACAGGGGACTCTGGAAACACCATATATTTT. Its translation: CASSSPGTGDSGNTIYF.

This clone was seen just once. The chain employs TRBV24-1 and TRBJ1-1; D remains unclear. V gave up 5 bases and J gave up 0 bases, with 9 bases separating them. The CDR3 runs to 14 residues. Germline V gives CDR1 KGHDR, CDR2 SFDVKD. CDR3 sequence (DNA): TGTGCCACCAGTGGGGCCCAGTTGAACACTGAAGCTTTCTTT. This sequence encodes CATSGAQLNTEAFF.

This chain uses TRBV29-1 with TRBJ2-2, with 11 bases fitting TRBD2. J gave up 4 bases and V 6 bases, and 4 bases lay outside the gene matches. The CDR3 consists of 14 residues. Germline V lookup: CDR1 SQVTM, CDR2 ANQGSEA. Here the CDR3 reads CSVSGTSGTGELFF. The CDR3 nucleotides read TGCAGCGTATCCGGGACTAGCGGCACCGGGGAGCTGTTTTTT.

This chain joins TRBV6-5 and TRBJ2-7; D remains ambiguous. Trimming took 2 bases from V and 3 from J, leaving 11 bases between them. The CDR3 contains 14 residues. Germline V gene lookup returns CDR1 MNHEY and CDR2 SVGAGI. The CDR3 reads CASSYGTPGYEQYF. The CDR3 coding sequence is TGTGCCAGCAGTTACGGCACCCCTGGCTACGAGCAGTACTTC.

This chain connects TRBV27 to TRBJ1-1; D gene unclear. The CDR3 runs to 14 residues. V shed 6 bases and J shed 1 base, with 12 bases lying between them. The germline gives CDR1 MNHEY, CDR2 SMNVEV (reference sequence). The CDR3: CASSHAGKNTEAFF. The CDR3 DNA reads as TGTGCCAGCAGCCATGCGGGGAAGAACACTGAAGCTTTCTTT.

This sequence joins TRBV9 and TRBJ1-3; a possible D gene is TRBD1 (6 bases). Trimming took 3 bases from V and 0 from J, leaving 10 bases between them. Germline values: CDR1 SGDLS, CDR2 YYNGEE. The CDR3 has 15 residues. The CDR3 loop reads CASSAGVGSGNTIYF. Here the CDR3 DNA reads TGTGCCAGCAGCGCAGGGGTGGGCTCTGGAAACACCATATATTTT. The full variable domain, in which reference TRBV9 and TRBJ1-3 provide the parts outside the CDR3, is DSGVTQTPKHLITATGQRVTLRCSPRSGDLSVYWYQQSLDQGLQFLIQYYNGEERAKGNILERFSAQQFPDLHSELNLSSLELGDSALYFCASSAGVGSGNTIYFGEGSWLTVV.

The V and J genes are TRBV7-2 and TRBJ1-3; 8 bases map to TRBD1. V gave up 5 bases and J gave up 4 bases; unmatched junction bases: 7. The CDR3 totals 15 residues. CDR1 is SGHTA and CDR2 is FQGNSA in the germline V gene. The DNA for the CDR3 is TGTGCCAGCAGCCCTCGACAGGGGCTAGGAAACACCATATATTTT. Amino acids: CASSPRQGLGNTIYF.

V gene TRBV3-1 (or the pseudogene TRBV3-2) combines with J gene TRBJ1-6; TRBD1 agrees at 7 bases. Germline V lookup: CDR1 LGHDT, CDR2 YNNKEL (reference sequence). V was clipped by 6 bases and J by 7 bases; unmatched bases: 9. The CDR3 consists of 15 residues. This CDR3 is CASRDTGVVNSPLHF. The CDR3 DNA reads as TGTGCCAGCAGGGATACAGGGGTGGTGAATTCACCCCTCCACTTT.

The chain carries TRBV5-4 and TRBJ1-1, with D possibly TRBD1 on 5 matching bases. V gave up 4 bases and J gave up 0 bases, with 10 bases separating them. The CDR3 consists of 14 residues. Germline CDR1 and CDR2: SGHNT and YYREEE (reference sequence). The CDR3 DNA reads TGTGCCAGCAGCGTCGGGGGGATGAACACTGAAGCTTTCTTT. This translates into CASSVGGMNTEAFF.

This sequence joins TRBV6-2 or TRBV6-3 and TRBJ2-1; 8 bases match TRBD1. The CDR3 is 16 amino acids. Germline CDR1 reads MNHEY; CDR2 reads SVGEGT. Trimming removed 4 bases from V and 5 bases from J; junction bases left unmatched: 10. The CDR3 bases are TGTGCCAGCAGTTTCGCCAGGACAGGGAATGACAATGAGCAGTTCTTC. Translating gives CASSFARTGNDNEQFF.

V usage is TRBV5-1 and J usage is TRBJ2-7, with 8 nucleotides matching TRBD1. This CDR3 spans 15 amino acids. Germline V gives CDR1 SGHRS, CDR2 YFSETQ. With V trimmed by 0 bases and J by 6 bases, 8 bases remained unmatched. The DNA for the CDR3 is TGCGCCAGCAGCTTGGGACCGCAGGGGGCCGGCGAGCAGTACTTC. Translating it yields CASSLGPQGAGEQYF. Variable domain in full (rest from reference TRBV5-1 and TRBJ2-7): KAGVTQTPRYLIKTRGQQVTLSCSPISGHRSVSWYQQTPGQGLQFLFEYFSETQRNKGNFPGRFSGRQFSNSRSEMNVSTLELGDSALYLCASSLGPQGAGEQYFGPGTRLTVT.

The chain carries TRBV10-3 and TRBJ2-3; no firm D call. The CDR3 sequence is 16 residues long. Per germline, CDR1 ENHRY and CDR2 SYGVKD. V lost 3 bases, J lost 4 bases, and 17 bases lay in between. The CDR3 is CAISEPGRVDADTQYF. CDR3 DNA: TGTGCCATCAGTGAACCAGGTAGGGTCGACGCAGATACGCAGTATTTT.

This clone was observed a few times. This rearrangement joins TRBV7-2 to TRBJ1-1; 7 bases are a match to TRBD1. V lost 4 bases to trimming and J lost 4 bases; unmatched junction nucleotides: 6. This CDR3 has 14 amino acids. CDR1 SGHTA and CDR2 FQGNSA come from the germline V gene. CDR3 DNA sequence: TGTGCCAGCAGCTCCCACAGGGGAGTCACTGAAGCTTTCTTT. Protein sequence: CASSSHRGVTEAFF.

The J gene is TRBJ1-3, the V gene TRBV4-3; D is ambiguous. From germline, CDR1 is LGHNA and CDR2 YSLEER. The CDR3 has 15 residues. V was trimmed by 0 bases and J by 0 bases, leaving 6 bases between them. The CDR3 DNA sequence: TGCGCCAGCAGCCAAGACCCCACCTCTGGAAACACCATATATTTT. Its protein is CASSQDPTSGNTIYF.

This chain connects TRBV30 to TRBJ2-1, with unresolved D. CDR3 size: 11 residues. Germline CDR1 GTSNPN, CDR2 SVGIG (reference sequence). Trimming removed 2 bases from V and 10 bases from J, with 9 bases in between. The CDR3 DNA sequence: TGTGCCTGGAGTAAAAGCACCGAGCAGTTCTTC. Its protein product is CAWSKSTEQFF. The entire variable domain, with the rest obtained from reference TRBV30 and TRBJ2-1, is as follows: SQTIHQWPATLVQPVGSPLSLECTVEGTSNPNLYWYRQAAGRGLQLLFYSVGIGQISSEVPQNLSASRPQDRQFILSSKKLLLSDSGFYLCAWSKSTEQFFGPGTRLTVL.

The chain employs TRBV6-6 and TRBJ2-3; a weak D match, TRBD1 (5 bases). The CDR3 contains 14 residues. Trimming shortened V by 0 bases and J by 4 bases, and 8 bases separated the two germline ends. CDR1 and CDR2 from the germline V gene are MNHNY and SVGAGI (reference sequence). The CDR3, as DNA: TGTGCCAGCAGTTACTCAGTAGGGGCAGATACGCAGTATTTT. This sequence encodes CASSYSVGADTQYF.

The J gene is TRBJ1-3, the V gene TRBV18; 10 bases align to TRBD1. CDR1 is KGHSH and CDR2 is LQKENI in the germline V gene. Losses at the gene ends were 3 bases for V and 7 bases for J; bases not matched to a gene: 3. The length of the CDR3 is 14 residues. The CDR3 DNA reads as TGTGCCAGCTCACCCCAGGACAGGGGGAACACCATATATTTT. Its translation: CASSPQDRGNTIYF.